This T cell receptor (beta chain) was sequenced in a study of blood T cell repertoires in COVID-19. Study-wide context: Acute-phase and convalescent COVID-19 samples originated in the United States, Italy and Spain. T cells, B-cell-depleted T cells, or PBMCs supplied cDNA or gDNA.

This CDR3 is 18 amino acids long. V lost 6 bases, J lost 2 bases, and 8 bases stayed unmatched. Germline values: CDR1 ENHRY, CDR2 SYGVKD. TCRdb's table, derived via immunoSEQ multiplex PCR, lists solely in-frame clones and lacks some. The sample holds around 170,000 clones, more than 80% seen once. This sequence was found in a man aged 55 to 70 with acute or convalescent COVID-19. The V call is TRBV10-3, the J call TRBJ2-6; TRBD1 agrees at 12 bases. The sample comprised peripheral blood. CDR3 region: CAIRSTGTGGAGANVLTF. CDR3 bases: TGTGCCATCAGGTCCACAGGGACAGGGGGCGCTGGGGCCAACGTCCTGACTTTC.